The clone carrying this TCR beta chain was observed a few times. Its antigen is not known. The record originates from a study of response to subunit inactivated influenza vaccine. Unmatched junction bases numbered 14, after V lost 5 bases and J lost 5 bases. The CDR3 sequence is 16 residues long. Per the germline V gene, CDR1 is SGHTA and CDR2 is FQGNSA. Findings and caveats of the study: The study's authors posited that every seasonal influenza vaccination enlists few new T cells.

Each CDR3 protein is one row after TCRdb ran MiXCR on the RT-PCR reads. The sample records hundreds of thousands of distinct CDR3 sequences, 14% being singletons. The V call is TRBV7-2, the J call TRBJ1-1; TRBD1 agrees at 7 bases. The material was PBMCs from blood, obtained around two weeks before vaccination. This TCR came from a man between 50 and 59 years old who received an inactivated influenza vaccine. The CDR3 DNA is TGTGCCAGCAGCACCCGAGGACAGGTCGGGCCAACTGAAGCTTTCTTT. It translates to CASSTRGQVGPTEAFF.